The 26 T cell receptor beta chains reported below all come from one sample, sequenced in a study of memory B cells and T cells in multiple sclerosis. CFSE-dim autoproliferating and CFSE-high non-proliferating T cells from unstimulated culture were sequenced separately. Replicate wells were pooled after more than 6 days of stimulus-free culture of more than 45 million CFSE-labeled PBMCs. Produced via immunoSEQ multiplex PCR; TCRdb's table is partial and in-frame only. This table has over 10,000 clones, just under 85% appearing once. Their recognized antigens are unknown. Sequences were obtained from PBMCs from blood kept in culture. The receptors were sampled from a human donor with multiple sclerosis.

The chain carries TRBV30 and TRBJ2-5; D gene unclear. This CDR3 has 11 amino acids. Trimming pared 4 bases from V and 4 bases from J, leaving 7 bases between. Germline V gene sequence: CDR1 GTSNPN, CDR2 SVGIG (reference sequence). Written as DNA, the CDR3 is TGTGCCTGGACCCCGGGAGAGACCCAGTACTTC. Translation: CAWTPGETQYF.

This chain links TRBV30 with TRBJ1-3, with 10 nucleotides matching TRBD1. Germline assignment: CDR1 GTSNPN and CDR2 SVGIG (reference sequence). This CDR3 region has 16 residues. V dropped 0 bases and J dropped 7; count of bases not matched to a gene: 9. CDR3 sequence: CAWSVRGTGDRNTIYF. For the CDR3, the DNA is TGTGCCTGGAGTGTACGCGGGACAGGGGATAGGAACACCATATATTTT. The entire variable domain, with the rest obtained from reference TRBV30 and TRBJ1-3, is as follows: SQTIHQWPATLVQPVGSPLSLECTVEGTSNPNLYWYRQAAGRGLQLLFYSVGIGQISSEVPQNLSASRPQDRQFILSSKKLLLSDSGFYLCAWSVRGTGDRNTIYFGEGSWLTVV.

The chain is built from TRBV2 and TRBJ1-1; the D is unclear. The V and J ends lost 3 bases and 4 bases respectively, with 18 bases between them. The length of the CDR3 is 16 residues. Per germline, CDR1 SNHLY and CDR2 FYNNEI. The CDR3 region has the DNA TGTGCCAGCAGTGAGACTAGTCCGAGATTGGTCACTGAAGCTTTCTTT. It yields the protein CASSETSPRLVTEAFF.

The chain couples TRBV27 to TRBJ2-1; no clear D gene. Germline lookup yields CDR1 MNHEY and CDR2 SMNVEV (reference sequence). This CDR3 has 13 residues. V shed 3 bases and J shed 7 bases, with 10 bases lying between them. The CDR3 is CASSLDIQNEQFF. The DNA for the CDR3 is TGTGCCAGCAGTTTGGATATACAAAATGAGCAGTTCTTC.

This rearrangement joins TRBV2 to TRBJ2-7, with 7 bases matching TRBD2. The CDR3 has 15 residues. Germline CDR1 SNHLY, CDR2 FYNNEI. Unmatched junction bases numbered 11, after V lost 6 bases and J lost 3 bases. This chain's CDR3 is CASRLLLAEGYEQYF. In DNA form, the CDR3 reads TGTGCCAGCAGACTTCTTCTAGCGGAGGGCTACGAGCAGTACTTC.

A single count supports this clone. V and J are TRBV19 and TRBJ1-1, with D perhaps matching TRBD1 (6 bases). There are 15 residues in the CDR3. The V end lost 2 bases, the J end lost 7 bases, and 17 bases lay between the germline ends. Germline assignment: CDR1 LNHDA and CDR2 SQIVND (reference sequence). The CDR3 region is CASSIIGGGRGEAFF. CDR3 coding DNA: TGTGCCAGTAGTATAATCGGAGGGGGACGGGGTGAAGCTTTCTTT.

The chain joins TRBV7-9 to TRBJ2-2, with D possibly being TRBD1 (6 bases). The CDR3 runs to 13 residues. V lost 9 bases and J 5 bases, leaving 13 bases between the germline ends. The germline V gene encodes CDR1 SEHNR and CDR2 FQNEAQ (reference sequence). The DNA of the CDR3 is TGTGCCAGTGGCAGGGGTGAAACCGGGGAGCTGTTTTTT. Its protein is CASGRGETGELFF.

The chain recombines TRBV30 with TRBJ2-2; a possible D gene is TRBD1 (5 bases). This CDR3 comprises 15 residues. The germline V gene encodes CDR1 GTSNPN and CDR2 SVGIG (reference sequence). Trimming pared 3 bases from V and 2 bases from J, leaving 13 bases between. The CDR3: CAWSDSRLNTGELFF. DNA of the CDR3: TGTGCCTGGAGCGACAGCCGCTTAAACACCGGGGAGCTGTTTTTT. The variable domain in full, completed from reference TRBV30 and TRBJ2-2, reads SQTIHQWPATLVQPVGSPLSLECTVEGTSNPNLYWYRQAAGRGLQLLFYSVGIGQISSEVPQNLSASRPQDRQFILSSKKLLLSDSGFYLCAWSDSRLNTGELFFGEGSRLTVL.

This rearrangement joins TRBV27 to TRBJ2-1, with TRBD2 identical over 11 bases. In germline, CDR1 is MNHEY, CDR2 SMNVEV (reference sequence). The V and J ends lost 4 bases and 2 bases, in that order; junction bases with no gene match: 10. This CDR3 has 18 residues. Here the CDR3 DNA reads TGTGCCAGCAGTTCCCGCCGACTAGCGGGGAATACCTACAATGAGCAGTTCTTC. Its translation is CASSSRRLAGNTYNEQFF.

The chain uses TRBV5-1 and TRBJ2-2; the match to TRBD1 covers 8 bases. From germline, CDR1 is SGHRS and CDR2 YFSETQ. This CDR3 is 16 amino acids long. V dropped 0 bases and J dropped 6; count of bases not matched to a gene: 7. The CDR3 region has the DNA TGCGCCAGCAGCTTGGCCCTGACAGGGGACCCCGGGGAGCTGTTTTTT. Translation: CASSLALTGDPGELFF. The full variable domain, rest sourced from reference TRBV5-1 and TRBJ2-2, is KAGVTQTPRYLIKTRGQQVTLSCSPISGHRSVSWYQQTPGQGLQFLFEYFSETQRNKGNFPGRFSGRQFSNSRSEMNVSTLELGDSALYLCASSLALTGDPGELFFGEGSRLTVL.

The chain employs TRBV19 and TRBJ1-1, with D possibly being TRBD1 (6 bases). Germline loops: CDR1 LNHDA, CDR2 SQIVND (reference sequence). Trimming left V 6 bases short and J 4 bases short, with 21 bases between. The CDR3 is 16 amino acids. CDR3 nucleotide sequence: TGTGCCAGTAGGGGCCTCGGGGCAGGGGCTGGCACTGAAGCTTTCTTT. Translation: CASRGLGAGAGTEAFF.

The chain has TRBV11-2 and TRBJ2-2; the D gene is possibly TRBD1 (5 bases). V lost 3 bases, J lost 7 bases, and 18 bases lay in between. The CDR3 extends over 16 amino acids. Germline V CDR1 and CDR2: SGHAT, FQNNGV. CDR3 sequence (DNA): TGTGCCAGCAGCTTTACATTCGACAGTCTGGGCGGGGAGCTGTTTTTT. Translating it yields CASSFTFDSLGGELFF.

This chain uses TRBV29-1 with TRBJ2-7, with 8 bases lining up with TRBD1. This CDR3 contains 12 residues. From germline, CDR1 is SQVTM and CDR2 ANQGSEA. V gave up 6 bases and J gave up 6 bases; unmatched junction bases: 7. The CDR3 DNA reads TGCAGCGTCGGGACAGGAGTGGGCGAGCAGTACTTC. Translated: CSVGTGVGEQYF.

The chain recombines TRBV9 with TRBJ2-1; D not certain. Per the germline V gene, CDR1 is SGDLS and CDR2 is YYNGEE. The CDR3 has 16 residues. V was clipped by 5 bases and J by 0 bases, with 15 bases between them. The CDR3 loop is CASSGKASSSYNEQFF. The CDR3 nucleotides are TGTGCCAGCAGTGGGAAAGCGTCGAGCTCCTACAATGAGCAGTTCTTC.

The chain uses TRBV13 and TRBJ2-1; no reliable D call. Germline CDR1 is PRHDT and CDR2 is FYEKMQ (reference sequence). Between the trimmed V and J ends, which lost 0 bases and 0 bases, there was a span of 12 bases. The CDR3 has 17 amino acids. CDR3 nucleotides: TGTGCCAGCAGCTTAGGCCAGTGGCAGAGCTCCTACAATGAGCAGTTCTTC. Translation: CASSLGQWQSSYNEQFF.

V is TRBV4-1 and J is TRBJ2-1; the D is unclear. The CDR3 length is 17 residues. V gave up 5 bases and J gave up 0 bases, with 17 bases separating them. Germline V gives CDR1 MGHRA, CDR2 YSYEKL. In nucleotides, the CDR3 is TGCGCCAGCAGCGAACCTCCTTCGGGCCACTCCTACAATGAGCAGTTCTTC. Translating gives CASSEPPSGHSYNEQFF.

This clone was observed a single time. This chain links TRBV7-3 with TRBJ1-2; 9 bases match TRBD1. CDR3 length equals 14 residues. V lost 2 bases, J lost 4 bases, and 2 bases stayed unmatched. CDR1 is SGHTA, CDR2 FQGTGA, per germline. For the CDR3, the DNA is TGTGCCAGCAGCTTAGGGGGACAGGGCTATGGCTACACCTTC. Its protein is CASSLGGQGYGYTF.

This clone occurred a few times. This chain joins TRBV7-9 and TRBJ2-3; no reliable D call. V was cut by 1 base and J by 2 bases, with 1 base left in between. CDR3 length equals 12 residues. Germline CDR1 SEHNR, CDR2 FQNEAQ (reference sequence). CDR3 loop: CASSLDTDTQYF. For the CDR3, the DNA is TGTGCCAGCAGCTTAGACACAGATACGCAGTATTTT.

The CDR3 nucleotides read TGCGCCAGCAGCCAAGGACGGGAGAACTATGGCTACACCTTC. Translated: CASSQGRENYGYTF. The gene calls are TRBV5-1 and TRBJ1-2; D not resolved. The CDR3 is 14 amino acids. Trimming removed 4 bases from V and 2 bases from J, with 12 bases in between. Germline CDR1 SGHRS, CDR2 YFSETQ.

The chain uses TRBV19 and TRBJ2-7, with 10 bases that match TRBD2. Germline V gives CDR1 LNHDA, CDR2 SQIVND (reference sequence). V dropped 0 bases and J dropped 5; count of bases not matched to a gene: 1. This CDR3 region has 14 residues. Here the CDR3 DNA reads TGTGCCAGTAGTATAGATCTAGCGGGAGACGAGCAGTACTTC. This gives the protein CASSIDLAGDEQYF.

The chain combines TRBV19 with TRBJ2-1; TRBD1 agrees at 9 bases. The germline CDR1 and CDR2 sequences are LNHDA and SQIVND (reference sequence). This CDR3 contains 15 residues. J gave up 0 bases and V 7 bases, and 4 bases lay outside the gene matches. The CDR3, as DNA: TGTGCCAGTATCCCGGACAGGGGCTCCTACAATGAGCAGTTCTTC. Translated: CASIPDRGSYNEQFF.

This sequence joins TRBV6-5 and TRBJ2-2; the match to TRBD1 covers 7 bases. Germline trimming cut 3 bases from V and 0 bases from J; bases unmatched to any gene: 4. CDR1 is MNHEY, CDR2 SVGAGI, per germline. CDR3 length: 16 residues. The CDR3 bases are TGTGCCAGCAGTTATGCCGGGACAGCGAACACCGGGGAGCTGTTTTTT. This gives the protein CASSYAGTANTGELFF.

The chain's CDR3 is CASSPLGGSSYNEQFF. DNA for the CDR3: TGTGCCAGCAGCCCATTGGGCGGGAGCTCCTACAATGAGCAGTTCTTC. The chain has TRBV7-9 and TRBJ2-1; 7 positions match TRBD2. The CDR3 is 16 residues long. From germline, CDR1 is SEHNR and CDR2 FQNEAQ (reference sequence). The V segment lost 5 bases and the J segment 0 bases; nucleotides outside the gene matches: 7.

CDR3 DNA: TGTGCCAGCAATGTGGACAGGGCATTGAACACTGAAGCTTTCTTT. Translated: CASNVDRALNTEAFF. V and J are TRBV6-5 and TRBJ1-1, with 8 positions matching TRBD1. Germline loops: CDR1 MNHEY, CDR2 SVGAGI. After removal of 7 bases from V and 0 bases from J, the junction contained 7 bases not matched to a gene. The CDR3 has 15 amino acids.

The chain uses TRBV19 and TRBJ2-5; TRBD1 agrees at 9 bases. The CDR3 contains 14 residues. Per germline, CDR1 LNHDA and CDR2 SQIVND (reference sequence). V shed 5 bases, J shed 5 bases, and the junction held 6 bases outside the gene matches. Here the CDR3 reads CASSFSDRGETQYF. For the CDR3, the DNA is TGTGCCAGTAGTTTCTCGGACAGGGGCGAGACCCAGTACTTC.

This chain connects TRBV7-2 to TRBJ1-5, with TRBD1 identical over 10 bases. Looked up from germline, CDR1 is SGHTA and CDR2 is FQGNSA. The CDR3 is 18 residues long. With 5 bases clipped from V and 2 bases from J, the junction kept 12 bases outside the gene matches. CDR3 residues: CASSTPPGTGVGNQPQHF. The DNA of the CDR3 is TGTGCCAGCAGCACCCCCCCCGGGACAGGGGTGGGCAATCAGCCCCAGCATTTT.